This T cell receptor (beta chain) derives from a study of blood T cell repertoires in COVID-19. Repertoires were generated with immunoSEQ multiplex PCR, while TCRdb's copy carries only in-frame clones and drops some. The sample consists of approximately 130,000 clones, 75% to 85% of them appearing once. Germline CDR1 is KGHSH and CDR2 is LQKENI. This CDR3 region has 16 residues. The V end was cut by 6 bases, the J end by 0 bases, with 14 bases between. The sequencing sample was made of peripheral blood. J is TRBJ1-4 and V is TRBV18; D remains ambiguous. This sequence was found in a man older than 75 with acute or convalescent COVID-19. The CDR3 sequence is CASSHVPSTTNEKLFF. The CDR3 DNA follows: TGTGCCAGCTCGCACGTCCCCTCTACAACTAATGAAAAACTGTTTTTT.